This T cell receptor beta chain stems from a study of blood T cell repertoires in COVID-19. Study as a whole: Nucleic acid was either cDNA or gDNA, and it came from T cells, B-cell-depleted T cells, or PBMCs.

CDR3 length: 14 residues. In germline, CDR1 is MNHEY, CDR2 SVGEGT. The V and J ends lost 2 bases and 8 bases, in that order; junction bases with no gene match: 8. In the source study's methods: Amplifying reference gene primers gave estimates of nucleated cell counts. The repertoire was sequenced with immunoSEQ multiplex PCR; TCRdb's copy has only in-frame clones and lacks some. V, J and clone size are those of that table, while D and trimming were read from the DNA. Among approximately 50,000 clones listed, 90% were seen once. The sample was peripheral blood. J is TRBJ1-2 and V is TRBV6-2 or TRBV6-3; 7 bases fit TRBD1. The clonotype comes from a man in his 70s with acute or convalescent COVID-19. As DNA, the CDR3 is TGTGCCAGCAGTTACACCGCGACAGGGAACGGCTACACCTTC. Protein product: CASSYTATGNGYTF.